Below are 25 T cell receptor beta chains sequenced from a single sample in a study of CD8+ T cells in alopecia areata. Extraction of RNA preceded its reverse transcription into cDNA, which served as the sequencing template. The assay was immunoSEQ multiplex PCR, and TCRdb's table has in-frame clones only and misses some. Altogether 2,500 to 3,000 clones were found in the sample, and no singletons occur. The sample consisted of lesional skin. These receptors were taken from a C3H/HeJ mouse with alopecia areata. Mouse MHC haplotype: H2-k.

In this sample, this clone turned up a few times. Gene names follow the mouse nomenclature. The read ends 4 residues early relative to the CDR3; the germline J gene fills the gap. The chain combines TRBV5 with TRBJ2-4, with 10 bases that match TRBD2. This CDR3 contains 16 residues. The ends lost 3 bases at V and 0 bases at J; junction bases unmatched: 3. Germline V gene data show CDR1 as LGHNA and CDR2 as YNLKQL (reference sequence). CDR3 DNA (partial): TGTGCCAGCAGCCATGACTGGGGGGCTAGTCAAAAC. Its protein is CASSHDWGASQN. The whole CDR3 sequence reads CASSHDWGASQNTLYF.

This clone was observed a handful of times. The protein here is the DNA translation, as the TCRdb protein differs from it at residue 11. A single base is all that separates this from a far larger clone, so a read error is likely. Gene names refer to mouse genes. Coverage ceases 3 residues before the CDR3 finishes, and the germline J gene fills in the end. This sequence joins TRBV31 and TRBJ1-6; TRBD1 matches 8 bases. TRBJ1-6 is identified as an open reading frame with a role that is uncertain. From germline, CDR1 is GKSSPN and CDR2 SITVG. The ends lost 8 bases at V and 5 bases at J; junction bases unmatched: 8. The CDR3 has 14 residues. The CDR3 bases that were read are TGTGCCAGCAGTATACAGGGGGATAATTCGCCC. Its protein product is CASSIQGDNSP. The entire CDR3 reads CASSIQGDNSPLYF.

This clone showed up many times. Gene names follow the mouse nomenclature. Read data end 4 residues before the CDR3 end; the end is taken from the germline J gene. The chain carries TRBV17 and TRBJ2-3; 8 positions agree with TRBD2. The CDR3 spans 15 residues. After removal of 3 bases from V and 0 bases from J, the junction contained 2 bases not matched to a gene. Germline values: CDR1 MNHDT, CDR2 YYDKIL. The CDR3: CASSSGGGSAETLYF. CDR3 DNA (partial): TGTGCTAGCAGTAGTGGGGGGGGTAGTGCAGAA.

There are many counts of this clone. The translated DNA and TCRdb's protein are not identical at residue 10; the protein here was translated from the DNA. Gene names follow the mouse nomenclature. The DNA ends 3 residues before the CDR3 does, and the rest of the CDR3 is filled in from the germline J gene. Within the sample, other DNA sequences also encode this same CDR3. The chain employs TRBV13-1 and TRBJ1-3; possible D gene TRBD1, 5 bases. Germline-derived CDR1 and CDR2 are NSHNY and SYGAGN. The length of the CDR3 is 13 residues. The DNA read from the CDR3 is TGTGCCAGCAGTGAGGGACTGGGGGGGGCG. As protein: CASSEGLGGA. The whole CDR3 sequence is CASSEGLGGALYF.

This clone has more than one count but fewer than ten. Mouse gene names and germline throughout. The read halts 4 residues ahead of the CDR3 end, with the missing end drawn from the germline J gene. The V gene is TRBV2, the J gene TRBJ1-2; D gene ambiguous. CDR1 is LGHNA and CDR2 is YSYQKL in the germline V gene. The CDR3 has 16 amino acids. V lost 0 bases and J lost 0, with 11 bases in between. This CDR3 is CASSQEATPANSDYTF. The sequenced CDR3 bases are TGTGCCAGCAGCCAAGAGGCGACTCCTGCAAACTCC.

Many counts were recorded for this clone. The germline and genes are mouse ones. The sequenced CDR3 bases are TGTGCCAGCAGTGACCAGGGGGCAGAA. Its protein product is CASSDQGAE. The whole CDR3 is CASSDQGAETLYF. The chain links TRBV13-3 to TRBJ2-3; the D gene is possibly TRBD1 (6 bases). The read ends 4 residues shy of where the CDR3 ends; the end is completed using the germline J gene. The CDR3 extends over 13 amino acids. Germline V lookup: CDR1 NNHDY, CDR2 SYVADS. The V end lost 2 bases, the J end lost 3 bases, and 7 bases lay between the germline ends.

This clone counts as medium-sized. These gene names are mouse names. The read terminates 4 residues ahead of where the CDR3 ends, so the germline J gene completes it. V is TRBV17 and J is TRBJ2-5; the D is unclear. The CDR3 spans 15 residues. The germline CDR1 and CDR2 sequences are MNHDT and YYDKIL. Trimming left V 2 bases short and J 0 bases short, with 9 bases between. The CDR3 sequence: CASSRSPINQDTQYF. CDR3 bases read: TGTGCTAGCAGTAGAAGTCCCATTAACCAAGAC.

This clone was detected ten times or more. Gene names refer to mouse genes. The sequenced fragment ends 4 residues before the CDR3 boundary, so the rest is inferred from the germline J gene. This chain links TRBV13-2 with TRBJ2-1; D gene unclear. The CDR3 spans 12 residues. CDR1 NNHNN and CDR2 SYGAGS come from the germline V gene (reference sequence). Trimming took 0 bases from V and 6 from J, leaving 4 bases between them. The part of the CDR3 DNA that was read is TGTGCCAGCGGTGATGGGGGTGCT. Translated: CASGDGGA. Given in full, the CDR3 is CASGDGGAEQFF.

This clone has at least ten counts. The genes are named according to mouse. The CDR3 end is not reached by the read, which stops 4 residues before it; the germline J gene fills it in. The chain uses TRBV31 and TRBJ1-4, with 7 bases lining up with TRBD1. Germline assignment: CDR1 GKSSPN and CDR2 SITVG. With V trimmed by 0 bases and J by 5 bases, 6 bases remained unmatched. CDR3 length equals 15 residues. The CDR3 DNA, read in part, is TGTGCCTGGAGTCTAGCAGACAGGGAAAACGAA. This encodes CAWSLADRENE. In full, the CDR3 reads CAWSLADRENERLFF.

Ten or more counts support this clone. Gene names are mouse gene names. The read halts 4 residues ahead of the CDR3 end, with the missing end drawn from the germline J gene. The chain joins TRBV13-2 to TRBJ1-2; 8 bases agree with TRBD1. Germline V gene lookup returns CDR1 NNHNN and CDR2 SYGAGS (reference sequence). Trimming removed 6 bases from V and 0 bases from J; junction bases left unmatched: 4. CDR3 length: 14 amino acids. The CDR3 loop is CASALGQANSDYTF. The CDR3 bases that were read are TGTGCCAGCGCCCTGGGACAGGCAAACTCC.

This clone was detected many times. The protein in this entry is translated from the DNA; at residue 13 it differs from the protein listed in TCRdb. The gene names given are mouse names. The CDR3 extends 3 residues past the end of the read, so its final part is completed from the germline J gene. The rearrangement joins TRBV13-1 to TRBJ1-3; 9 nucleotides line up with TRBD1. The CDR3 totals 16 residues. CDR1 and CDR2 from the germline V gene are NSHNY and SYGAGN. V was clipped by 2 bases and J by 2 bases; unmatched bases: 5. The CDR3 here is CASSEGTGRTGNTLYF. CDR3 DNA, as far as it was read: TGTGCCAGCAGTGAAGGGACAGGGAGAACTGGAAATACG.

This clone was found many times. Each gene name is a mouse one. The CDR3 end falls 4 residues outside the read, so it is completed with the germline J gene. The V gene is TRBV1, the J gene TRBJ2-7; TRBD1 agrees at 8 bases. CDR3 size: 13 residues. Per the germline V gene, CDR1 is NSQYPW and CDR2 is LRSPGD (reference sequence). Here the CDR3 reads CTCSAAGGDEQYF. Partial CDR3 DNA: TGCACCTGCAGTGCAGCAGGGGGCGAT.

This clone was seen many times. Genes here carry mouse names. The sequenced fragment ends 4 residues before the CDR3 boundary, so the rest is inferred from the germline J gene. The chain carries TRBV13-1 and TRBJ2-5, with 12 bases matching TRBD1. The CDR3 loop spans 15 amino acids. Germline V gives CDR1 NSHNY, CDR2 SYGAGN. CDR3: CASSDRDRGLDTQYF. The CDR3 DNA, read in part, is TGTGCCAGCAGTGATCGGGACAGGGGGCTGGAC.

As for this clone: The gene symbols are mouse symbols. The CDR3 end is not reached by the read, which stops 4 residues before it; the germline J gene fills it in. The rearrangement uses TRBV19 and TRBJ2-7, with 8 nucleotides matching TRBD1. This CDR3 region has 13 residues. CDR1 is FNHDT, CDR2 SITEND, per germline (reference sequence). CDR3 DNA, as far as it was read: TGTGCCAGCAGTATAAGGACAGGGTAT. Its protein is CASSIRTGY. The CDR3, in full, reads CASSIRTGYEQYF.

The table lists this clone with many counts. Mouse gene names and germline throughout. The CDR3 is CASSDLWGENTGQLYF. The sequenced part of the CDR3 DNA is TGTGCCAGCAGTGATCTCTGGGGGGAGAACACCGGG. This chain uses TRBV13-3 with TRBJ2-2, with TRBD2 matching over 8 bases. Read coverage stops 4 residues before the CDR3 terminus; the germline J gene supplies the remainder. Germline CDR1 is NNHDY and CDR2 is SYVADS. The CDR3 covers 16 residues. V lost 1 base, J lost 2 bases, and 4 bases stayed unmatched. Using reference TRBV13-3 and TRBJ2-2 for the parts outside the CDR3, the full variable domain is EAAVTQSPRSKVAVTGGKVTLSCHQTNNHDYMYWYRQDTGHGLRLIHYSYVADSTEKGDIPDGYKASRPSQENFSLILELASLSQTAVYFCASSDLWGENTGQLYFGEGSKLTVL.

Only a few counts were recorded for this clone. TCRdb's protein and the DNA translation differ at residue 13; the protein here comes from the DNA. Genes and germline are mouse. The read terminates 3 residues ahead of where the CDR3 ends, so the germline J gene completes it. The chain is built from TRBV13-2 and TRBJ1-6; 7 bases are shared with TRBD1. TRBJ1-6 is designated an ORF whose function remains uncertain. Germline values: CDR1 NNHNN, CDR2 SYGAGS (reference sequence). The CDR3 length is 16 residues. V dropped 5 bases and J dropped 1; count of bases not matched to a gene: 6. CDR3 bases read: TGTGCCAGCGGGACAGGGAGAGGATCCTATAATTCGCCC. This sequence encodes CASGTGRGSYNSP. The CDR3, in full, reads CASGTGRGSYNSPLYF.

A word on this clone: The gene names given are mouse names. The read is 4 residues too short to cover the CDR3 end, so that end is filled in from the germline J gene. The chain joins TRBV2 to TRBJ2-5, with unresolved D. CDR1 and CDR2 (germline): LGHNA, YSYQKL. This CDR3 has 12 amino acids. The CDR3 spells CASSQESDTQYF. The DNA read from the CDR3 is TGTGCCAGCAGCCAAGAAAGTGAC.

There are many counts of this clone. The genes and germline here are from mouse. The read stops 4 residues short of the end of the CDR3; the missing end is completed from the germline J gene. The J gene is TRBJ2-7, the V gene TRBV1; 8 nucleotides agree with TRBD2. The germline V gene has CDR1 NSQYPW and CDR2 LRSPGD (reference sequence). This CDR3 is 15 amino acids long. CDR3 bases read: TGCACCTGCAGTGCAGATAGGGGGGGCAAGTAT. Translated, it gives CTCSADRGGKY. The full CDR3 protein is CTCSADRGGKYEQYF.

This clone was seen a few times. The genes are named according to mouse. The CDR3 loop reads CASSGGLGGRDYTF. The sequenced CDR3 bases are TGTGCCAGCAGCGGGGGACTGGGGGGGCGC. This rearrangement joins TRBV13-3 to TRBJ1-2, with D maybe TRBD1 (6 bases). The sequenced fragment ends 4 residues before the CDR3 boundary, so the rest is inferred from the germline J gene. Per germline, CDR1 NNHDY and CDR2 SYVADS. This CDR3 contains 14 residues.

This clone counts as medium-sized. Gene names and germline refer to mouse. The CDR3 goes on 4 residues after the read ends, and that part is filled in from the germline J gene. The chain combines TRBV1 with TRBJ2-7; a possible D gene is TRBD2 (6 bases). The CDR3 loop spans 16 amino acids. V was shortened by 0 bases and J by 3 bases, with 15 bases between the two germline ends. CDR1 is NSQYPW, CDR2 LRSPGD, per germline (reference sequence). Here the CDR3 reads CTCSADWAWGYYEQYF. The sequenced part of the CDR3 DNA is TGCACCTGCAGTGCAGATTGGGCCTGGGGCTACTAT.

This clone appeared many times. The germline and genes are mouse ones. The read finishes 4 residues shy of the CDR3 end, and the germline J gene is used to complete it. The V call is TRBV1, the J call TRBJ2-5; 8 bases are a match to TRBD2. The V gene end was trimmed by 6 bases and the J gene end by 3 bases; junction bases not matched to a gene: 5. From germline, CDR1 is NSQYPW and CDR2 LRSPGD (reference sequence). CDR3 size: 14 residues. The sequenced CDR3 bases are TGCACCTGCAGGGCGGGGGGGGCTCAAGAC. It is translated as CTCRAGGAQD. The entire CDR3 protein reads CTCRAGGAQDTQYF.

This clone was observed at least ten times. Genes and germline come from the mouse. The CDR3 protein is CTCSARDSYAEQFF. The covered CDR3 bases are TGCACCTGCAGTGCACGGGACTCGTATGCT. J is TRBJ2-1 and V is TRBV1, with D possibly matching TRBD2 (6 bases). The read halts 4 residues ahead of the CDR3 end, with the missing end drawn from the germline J gene. The V gene lost 2 bases and the J gene lost 4 bases, with 9 bases spanning the gap. Looked up from germline, CDR1 is NSQYPW and CDR2 is LRSPGD (reference sequence). This CDR3 has 14 residues.

In its sample, this clone was seen many times. Gene names refer to mouse genes. The observed sequence ends 4 residues before the CDR3 terminus, with the missing tail filled in from the germline J gene. The chain employs TRBV31 and TRBJ2-2, with TRBD1 matching over 9 bases. Germline V gives CDR1 GKSSPN, CDR2 SITVG. The CDR3 runs to 15 residues. Trimming took 1 base from V and 6 from J; bases not matched to a gene: 6. The CDR3 loop is CAWSPTQGAPGQLYF. Partial CDR3 DNA: TGTGCCTGGAGTCCAACACAGGGGGCCCCCGGG.

This clone was observed many times. Mouse gene names and germline throughout. The CDR3 end is not reached by the read, which stops 4 residues before it; the germline J gene fills it in. The genes are TRBV17 and TRBJ2-7; 10 positions agree with TRBD2. CDR1 is MNHDT, CDR2 YYDKIL, per germline. The CDR3 consists of 16 residues. CDR3 bases read: TGTGCTAGCAGTAGAGATTGCTGGGGGGGCGCTTAT. Translating gives CASSRDCWGGAY. The whole CDR3 is CASSRDCWGGAYEQYF.

The table lists this clone with a few counts. A far larger clone is only one base removed, so a read error is likely. Mouse gene names apply. Other DNA sequences from this sample encode an identical CDR3 as well. Incomplete CDR3 DNA: TGTGCCAGCGGTGATGCCGCAGGGCTCAACTATGCT. Amino acid sequence: CASGDAAGLNYA. The CDR3 reads in full as CASGDAAGLNYAEQFF. The V gene is TRBV13-2, the J gene TRBJ2-1; the D gene is possibly TRBD1 (5 bases). The missing CDR3 end, 4 residues past where the read stops, is filled in from the germline J gene. The V and J ends lost 0 bases and 1 base respectively, with 11 bases between them. The germline CDR1 and CDR2 sequences are NNHNN and SYGAGS (reference sequence). This CDR3 has 16 residues.